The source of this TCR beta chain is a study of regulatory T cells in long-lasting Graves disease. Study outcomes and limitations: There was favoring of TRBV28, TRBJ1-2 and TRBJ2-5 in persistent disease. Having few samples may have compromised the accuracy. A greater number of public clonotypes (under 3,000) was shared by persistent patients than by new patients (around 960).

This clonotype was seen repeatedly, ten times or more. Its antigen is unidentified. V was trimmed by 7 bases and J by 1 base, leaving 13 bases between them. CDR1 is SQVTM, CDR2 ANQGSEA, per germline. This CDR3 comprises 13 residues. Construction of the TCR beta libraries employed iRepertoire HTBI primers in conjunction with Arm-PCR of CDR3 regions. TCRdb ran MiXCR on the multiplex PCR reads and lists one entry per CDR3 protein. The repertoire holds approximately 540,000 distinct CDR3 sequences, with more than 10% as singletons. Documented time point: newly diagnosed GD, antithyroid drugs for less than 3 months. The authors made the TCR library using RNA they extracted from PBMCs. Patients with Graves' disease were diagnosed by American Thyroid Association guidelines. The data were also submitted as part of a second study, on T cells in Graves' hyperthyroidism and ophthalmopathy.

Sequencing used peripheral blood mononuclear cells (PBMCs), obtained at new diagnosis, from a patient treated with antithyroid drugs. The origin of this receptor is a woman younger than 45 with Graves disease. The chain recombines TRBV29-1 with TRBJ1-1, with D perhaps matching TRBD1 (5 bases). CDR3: CSACRAQNTEAFF. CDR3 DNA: TGCAGCGCTTGCAGGGCGCAGAACACTGAAGCTTTCTTT.